This paragraph covers one T cell receptor (beta chain) sequence. Some clones are missing from TCRdb's copy, which holds only in-frame ones; the method was immunoSEQ multiplex PCR. The sample holds around 600,000 clones, roughly 98% seen once. These data originate in a study of shared clonotypes between healthy human individuals. Only CD45RO-negative cells positively selected for CCR7 counted as naive CD8 cells, so terminally differentiated effector memory CD45RA+ cells were excluded. Germline values: CDR1 SGHVS, CDR2 FQNEAQ. V lost 6 bases, J lost 0 bases, and 7 bases stayed unmatched. The CDR3 sequence is 16 residues long.

Sequenced material: naive CD8+ T cells sorted from blood. The TCR comes from a young man in good health. This sequence joins TRBV7-8 and TRBJ2-2; TRBD2 aligns across 7 bases. The CDR3 DNA sequence: TGTGCCAGCAGACTCCGGGGAGGGACGAACACCGGGGAGCTGTTTTTT. Translated, it gives CASRLRGGTNTGELFF.